The rows below give T cell receptor beta chains drawn from one sample of a study of blood T cell repertoires in COVID-19. Only in-frame clones appear in the TCRdb table, and some are missing; sequencing was by immunoSEQ multiplex PCR. Among about 400,000 clones, more than 80% were seen once, and the ten largest hold roughly 1.2%. Input material: peripheral blood. The source of these receptors is a man aged 35 to 55 with acute or convalescent COVID-19. The CDR3 runs from the conserved cysteine through the conserved F or W. D genes are given only for firm matches. Not all rows give a size; the values are once, few, many and, for expanded clones, a class.

size	J	D	V	DNA	CDR3
.	TRBJ2-7	TRBD2	TRBV2	TGTGCCAGCAGTGTCTTGGCTAGCGGGGGTTTCTCCTACGAGCAGTACTTC	CASSVLASGGFSYEQYF
few	TRBJ1-2	.	TRBV28	TGTGCCAGCAGTTTATGGGACAGAAACTATGGCTACACCTTC	CASSLWDRNYGYTF
.	TRBJ2-6	.	TRBV28	TGTGCCAGCAGTTTATATACATCTGGGGCCAACGTCCTGACTTTC	CASSLYTSGANVLTF
once	TRBJ1-1	.	TRBV4-1	TGCGCCAGCAGCCAAGGAGGCCTGATGAACACTGAAGCTTTCTTT	CASSQGGLMNTEAFF
.	TRBJ1-2	TRBD1	TRBV27	TGTGCCAGTTCGACAGGGGGCAATCGGGGCTACACCTTC	CASSTGGNRGYTF
.	TRBJ2-5	TRBD1	TRBV18	TGTGCCAGCTCCTTAGGACAGGGGGAGACCCAGTACTTC	CASSLGQGETQYF
few	TRBJ1-4	.	TRBV6-2/TRBV6-3	TGTGCCAGCAGTTACGGCGGAGGGACTAATGAAAAACTGTTTTTT	CASSYGGGTNEKLFF
once	TRBJ1-6	.	TRBV12-3/TRBV12-4	TGTGCCAGCAGTTTAGGAGGGATTTCACCCCTCCACTTT	CASSLGGISPLHF
once	TRBJ1-1	.	TRBV28	TGTGCCAGCAGCCTTCGGACTGAAGCTTTCTTT	CASSLRTEAFF
.	TRBJ2-5	TRBD2	TRBV5-3	TGTGCCAGAAGCGTAATGACGGGGGGGAAAGAGACCCAGTACTTC	CARSVMTGGKETQYF
.	TRBJ1-3	.	TRBV7-2	TGTGCCAGCAGCTTAGTTGGGCGGGTGGGGGGAAACACCATATATTTT	CASSLVGRVGGNTIYF
.	TRBJ1-2	TRBD1	TRBV5-5	TGTGCCAGCACCTGGACAGGGACTAACTATGGCTACACCTTC	CASTWTGTNYGYTF
once	TRBJ2-5	.	TRBV5-5	TGTGCCAGCAGCTTCAGAGGGTACCAAGAGACCCAGTACTTC	CASSFRGYQETQYF
.	TRBJ2-3	TRBD1	TRBV9	TGTGCCAGCAGCCCTTTACAGGGGCTTTATACGCAGTATTTT	CASSPLQGLYTQYF
.	TRBJ2-3	TRBD1	TRBV4-1	TGCGCCAGCAGCCAACGTACCGCCGGGACAGGTACAGATACGCAGTATTTT	CASSQRTAGTGTDTQYF
.	TRBJ2-7	TRBD1	TRBV11-2	TGTGCCAGCAGCTTATACGGACAGGCTTACCCCTACGAGCAGTACTTC	CASSLYGQAYPYEQYF
.	TRBJ2-5	TRBD1	TRBV12-3/TRBV12-4	TGTGCCAGCAGGACAGGGTTCGGGGAGACCCAGTACTTC	CASRTGFGETQYF
.	TRBJ2-1	.	TRBV5-8	TGTGCCAGCAGCCGAACAGGGTACTACAATGAGCAGTTCTTC	CASSRTGYYNEQFF
.	TRBJ2-7	.	TRBV4-1	TGCGCCAGCAGCCAAGACGCAGATTACGAGCAGTACTTC	CASSQDADYEQYF
.	TRBJ2-5	.	TRBV3-1/TRBV3-2	TGTGCCAGCAGCCCCACACTTGGACTGTTAGGGGAGACCCAGTACTTC	CASSPTLGLLGETQYF
.	TRBJ2-2	TRBD1	TRBV18	TGTGCCAGCTCACCACCGGGACAGGGAGACACCGGGGAGCTGTTTTTT	CASSPPGQGDTGELFF
once	TRBJ1-2	.	TRBV30	TGTGCCTGGAGTGTCAGACTCAACTATGGCTACACCTTC	CAWSVRLNYGYTF
.	TRBJ1-1	.	TRBV5-1	TGCGCCAGCAGCTTGAGTAGGAGTAATGGGAGGAACACTGAAGCTTTCTTT	CASSLSRSNGRNTEAFF
.	TRBJ2-5	.	TRBV28	TGTGCCAGCAGTTTATTTCCGGGTCCCCAAGAGACCCAGTACTTC	CASSLFPGPQETQYF
.	TRBJ1-5	TRBD1	TRBV19	TGTGCCAGAGGGCGGGGGACAGGGCGCGATCAGCCCCAGCATTTT	CARGRGTGRDQPQHF
.	TRBJ2-5	TRBD2	TRBV27	TGTGCCAGCAGTTTAGCGGGAGATAAGACCCAGTACTTC	CASSLAGDKTQYF
once	TRBJ2-1	TRBD2	TRBV29-1	TGCAGCGTTGAGTTGGGGCGGGAGATCCGTTCCTACAATGAGCAGTTCTTC	CSVELGREIRSYNEQFF
.	TRBJ1-1	.	TRBV7-3	TGTGCCAGCAGCTTAGTCGGGAACACTGAAGCTTTCTTT	CASSLVGNTEAFF
.	TRBJ1-1	TRBD1	TRBV11-2	TGTGCCAGCAGCTTAGTGGTTGGACAGGGGTGGAACACTGAAGCTTTCTTT	CASSLVVGQGWNTEAFF
.	TRBJ2-7	TRBD2	TRBV6-1	TGTGCCAGCAGTGAAGGGACTAGCGGGGCCTACGAGCAGTACTTC	CASSEGTSGAYEQYF
.	TRBJ2-5	.	TRBV4-1	TGCGCCAGCAGCCCGAGGACAGCTGTCCAAGAGACCCAGTACTTC	CASSPRTAVQETQYF
.	TRBJ2-2	TRBD2	TRBV5-1	TGCGCCAGCAGCTCGACTAGCGGACTAACCGGGGAGCTGTTTTTT	CASSSTSGLTGELFF
.	TRBJ2-1	TRBD2	TRBV15	TGTGCCACCAGCAGAGGGACTAGCGGGAACAATGAGCAGTTCTTC	CATSRGTSGNNEQFF
once	TRBJ2-2	TRBD2	TRBV30	TGTGCCTGGAGTAGAGCGGGAGCCACCGGGGAGCTGTTTTTT	CAWSRAGATGELFF
.	TRBJ1-3	.	TRBV4-1	TGCGCCAGCAGCCAAGATCGATGGGCCGGGACAACTGGAAACACCATATATTTT	CASSQDRWAGTTGNTIYF
.	TRBJ1-2	.	TRBV28	TGTGCCAGCAGTTATCGGACAGAGACTAACTATGGCTACACCTTC	CASSYRTETNYGYTF